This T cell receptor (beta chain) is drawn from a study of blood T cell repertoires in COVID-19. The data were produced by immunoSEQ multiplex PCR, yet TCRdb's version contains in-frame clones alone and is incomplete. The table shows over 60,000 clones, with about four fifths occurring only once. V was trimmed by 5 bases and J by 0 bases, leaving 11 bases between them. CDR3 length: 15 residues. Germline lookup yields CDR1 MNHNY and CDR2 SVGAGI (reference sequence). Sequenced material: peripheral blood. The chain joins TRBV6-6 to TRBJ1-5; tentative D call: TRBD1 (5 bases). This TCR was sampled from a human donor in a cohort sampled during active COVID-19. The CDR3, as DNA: TGTGCCAGCAGTCGCCCCGACAGTAGCAATCAGCCCCAGCATTTT. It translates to CASSRPDSSNQPQHF.